Shown below are 27 T cell receptor beta chains from a single sample sequenced in a study of response to subunit inactivated influenza vaccine. TCRdb reprocessed the RT-PCR reads via MiXCR and lists one record per CDR3 protein. The table shows roughly 700,000 distinct CDR3 sequences, with more than 11% occurring only once. Sequenced here: PBMCs from blood, sampled roughly 15 days before vaccination. These receptors all stem from a man aged 50 to 59 who received an inactivated influenza vaccine.

The chain recombines TRBV3-1 with TRBJ2-2; 8 bases are shared with TRBD1. V gave up 10 bases and J gave up 4 bases; unmatched junction bases: 11. The length of the CDR3 is 15 residues. From germline, CDR1 is LGHDT and CDR2 YNNKEL (reference sequence). CDR3: CATSQVTGATGELFF. The CDR3 DNA follows: TGTGCCACCTCCCAAGTGACAGGGGCCACCGGGGAGCTGTTTTTT. Full variable domain (rest looked up from reference TRBV3-1 and TRBJ2-2): DTAVSQTPKYLVTQMGNDKSIKCEQNLGHDTMYWYKQDSKKFLKIMFSYNNKELIINETVPNRFSPKSPDKAHLNLHINSLELGDSAVYFCATSQVTGATGELFFGEGSRLTVL.

The DNA for the CDR3 is TGTGCCAGCAGCCAAGAATTGGGGTACGGGGTGATAAGGGGGCGCGATGGCTACACCTTC. Translated: CASSQELGYGVIRGRDGYTF. V gene TRBV4-2 combines with J gene TRBJ1-2; 7 positions match TRBD1. The length of the CDR3 is 20 residues. Germline V gene data show CDR1 as LGHNA and CDR2 as YNFKEQ. J lost 6 bases, V lost 0 bases, and 22 bases had no gene match.

This rearrangement joins TRBV12-3 or TRBV12-4 to TRBJ1-1; no clear D gene. V lost 2 bases to trimming and J lost 11 bases, with 12 bases between them. The length of the CDR3 is 12 residues. CDR3 coding DNA: TGTGCCAGCAGTTTAACCCCCGGAGAGGCTTTCTTT. Its translation is CASSLTPGEAFF.

This clonotype was seen a few times. The CDR3: CASSKARTGRHQPQHF. As DNA, the CDR3 is TGTGCCAGCAGCAAAGCTAGGACAGGGAGGCATCAGCCCCAGCATTTT. The chain couples TRBV21-1 to TRBJ1-5; the table's D call, TRBD1, was not checked against the DNA. TRBV21-1 is described as a pseudogene. The CDR3 is 16 residues long.

This clonotype has ten or more counts. The rearrangement links TRBV12-3 or TRBV12-4 to TRBJ2-5, with TRBD1 as a possible D gene (6 bases). This CDR3 is 12 amino acids long. Trimming pared 6 bases from V and 4 bases from J, leaving 9 bases between. CDR3 loop: CASRQGRETQYF. For the CDR3, the DNA is TGTGCCAGCAGGCAGGGGAGAGAGACCCAGTACTTC.

At least ten counts were recorded for this clonotype. This chain connects TRBV29-1 to TRBJ2-5; TRBD2 matches 7 bases. The CDR3 length is 13 residues. Trimming cost V 5 bases and J 5 bases; bases outside gene matches: 8. The germline gives CDR1 SQVTM, CDR2 ANQGSEA. The DNA for the CDR3 is TGCAGCGTTTCGATCGGGGGGACGGAGACCCAGTACTTC. Translated, it gives CSVSIGGTETQYF.

There are many counts of this clonotype. The chain is built from TRBV2 and TRBJ1-5; 11 positions match TRBD1. The CDR3 has 16 amino acids. V lost 6 bases and J lost 4; bases outside the gene matches: 8. Germline V CDR1 and CDR2: SNHLY, FYNNEI. CDR3 sequence (DNA): TGTGCCAGCAGCGGGACAGGGGGAAATCGAAATCAGCCCCAGCATTTT. This codes for CASSGTGGNRNQPQHF.

This chain connects TRBV5-6 to TRBJ1-5; no definite D call. The CDR3 sequence is 16 residues long. Trimming pared 1 base from V and 3 bases from J, leaving 14 bases between. The germline V gene has CDR1 SGHDT and CDR2 YYEEEE. The chain's CDR3 is CASSLFLHHPNQPQHF. The CDR3 DNA is TGTGCCAGCAGCTTGTTTCTCCATCACCCCAATCAGCCCCAGCATTTT.

The chain links TRBV20-1 to TRBJ2-5, with D possibly TRBD2 on 6 matching bases. Germline assignment: CDR1 DFQATT and CDR2 SNEGSKA (reference sequence). The CDR3 is 15 residues long. With 0 bases removed from V and 10 bases from J, the gap between germline ends came to 21 bases. The CDR3 loop reads CSARDPGLQESYQYF. CDR3 in DNA: TGCAGTGCTAGAGATCCCGGACTACAAGAGAGTTACCAGTACTTC.

The chain is built from TRBV9 and TRBJ2-5; D is possibly TRBD1 (5 bases). Germline CDR1 is SGDLS and CDR2 is YYNGEE. Trimming took off 4 bases at V and 0 bases at J, with 10 bases between the two ends. This CDR3 is 14 amino acids long. The CDR3 here is CASSRRQNQETQYF. CDR3 nucleotides: TGTGCCAGCAGCAGAAGACAGAACCAAGAGACCCAGTACTTC.

CDR3: CASRPFYGYTF. The DNA for the CDR3 is TGTGCCAGCAGGCCGTTCTATGGCTACACCTTC. The rearrangement links TRBV7-9 to TRBJ1-2; D not certain. The V and J ends lost 6 bases and 4 bases respectively, with 6 bases between them. The CDR3 consists of 11 residues. Germline CDR1 and CDR2: SEHNR and FQNEAQ (reference sequence). The variable domain in full, completed from reference TRBV7-9 and TRBJ1-2, reads DTGVSQNPRHKITKRGQNVTFRCDPISEHNRLYWYRQTLGQGPEFLTYFQNEAQLEKSRLLSDRFSAERPKGSFSTLEIQRTEQGDSAMYLCASRPFYGYTFGSGTRLTVV.

The chain combines TRBV27 with TRBJ2-5, with 12 nucleotides matching TRBD2. V was pared by 2 bases and J by 5 bases, with 3 bases of the junction left unmatched. CDR1 and CDR2 from the germline V gene are MNHEY and SMNVEV (reference sequence). The CDR3 covers 15 residues. In DNA, the CDR3 is TGTGCCAGCAGTTTACTAGCGGGGGGGCTGGAGACCCAGTACTTC. Its protein product is CASSLLAGGLETQYF.

V and J are TRBV4-3 and TRBJ2-7; possible D gene TRBD1, 5 bases. Germline CDR1 is LGHNA and CDR2 is YSLEER. The CDR3 extends over 15 amino acids. The V and J ends lost 0 bases and 11 bases respectively, with 20 bases between them. The CDR3 loop is CASSQELQANFRKYF. CDR3 nucleotide sequence: TGCGCCAGCAGCCAAGAATTACAGGCTAACTTCCGAAAGTACTTC.

This clonotype was detected ten times or more. The chain combines TRBV5-5 with TRBJ2-1, with 12 bases lining up with TRBD2. This CDR3 spans 16 amino acids. CDR1 SGHKS and CDR2 YYEKEE come from the germline V gene (reference sequence). The ends lost 0 bases at V and 2 bases at J; junction bases unmatched: 0. The CDR3 protein is CASSLGLAGAYNEQFF. The CDR3 DNA reads TGTGCCAGCAGCTTGGGACTAGCGGGAGCCTACAATGAGCAGTTCTTC. The variable domain in full, completed from reference TRBV5-5 and TRBJ2-1, reads DAGVTQSPTHLIKTRGQQVTLRCSPISGHKSVSWYQQVLGQGPQFIFQYYEKEERGRGNFPDRFSARQFPNYSSELNVNALLLGDSALYLCASSLGLAGAYNEQFFGPGTRLTVL.

This clonotype has only a few counts. The chain combines TRBV7-9 with TRBJ2-7, with 11 bases aligning to TRBD2. V shed 4 bases, J shed 4 bases, and the junction held 9 bases outside the gene matches. Looked up from germline, CDR1 is SEHNR and CDR2 is FQNEAQ (reference sequence). This CDR3 region has 16 residues. CDR3: CASSSSAGLAAYEQYF. The CDR3 DNA follows: TGTGCCAGCAGCTCCTCAGCGGGACTAGCGGCATACGAGCAGTACTTC.

CDR3 sequence (DNA): TGCGCCAGCAGCACTTTGTGGGGGGTCGACGAGCAGTACTTC. This sequence encodes CASSTLWGVDEQYF. J is TRBJ2-7 and V is TRBV4-3; a weak D match, TRBD2 (6 bases). The germline V gene has CDR1 LGHNA and CDR2 YSLEER. This CDR3 has 14 residues. Trimming removed 5 bases at V and 5 bases at J, with 16 bases between.

The sample holds a few counts of this clonotype. This chain uses TRBV12-3 or TRBV12-4 with TRBJ1-5; D is uncertain. Trimming took off 1 base at V and 3 bases at J, with 10 bases between the two ends. The CDR3 sequence is 15 residues long. The CDR3 protein is CASSLEGGPNQPQHF. DNA of the CDR3: TGTGCCAGCAGTTTAGAGGGAGGGCCCAATCAGCCCCAGCATTTT.

This clonotype turned up a few times. This chain joins TRBV12-3 or TRBV12-4 and TRBJ1-1, with D unclear. V was cut by 4 bases and J by 4 bases, with 4 bases left in between. This CDR3 has 11 residues. Here the CDR3 reads CASSSFTEAFF. The CDR3 DNA reads TGTGCCAGCAGTTCATTCACTGAAGCTTTCTTT.

This rearrangement joins TRBV29-1 to TRBJ2-7; D is ambiguous. V lost 4 bases, J lost 6 bases, and 10 bases lay in between. CDR1 and CDR2 from the germline V gene are SQVTM and ANQGSEA. The CDR3 loop spans 11 amino acids. CDR3 loop: CSVAEYFEQYF. The CDR3 coding sequence is TGCAGCGTTGCTGAGTATTTCGAGCAGTACTTC.

CDR3 sequence: CASSPQTGNYWAEAFF. The CDR3 DNA reads TGTGCCAGCTCACCCCAGACAGGGAATTATTGGGCTGAAGCTTTCTTT. The chain recombines TRBV18 with TRBJ1-1; 7 bases align to TRBD1. Trimming cost V 3 bases and J 6 bases; bases outside gene matches: 13. The CDR3 contains 16 residues. CDR1 and CDR2 from the germline V gene are KGHSH and LQKENI.

Only a few counts were recorded for this clonotype. J is TRBJ2-5 and V is TRBV3-1; 7 nucleotides agree with TRBD1. The CDR3 spans 16 residues. Looked up from germline, CDR1 is LGHDT and CDR2 is YNNKEL (reference sequence). The ends lost 4 bases at V and 4 bases at J; junction bases unmatched: 12. CDR3 sequence: CASSPWDRPDGETQYF. In DNA form, the CDR3 reads TGTGCCAGCAGCCCATGGGACAGACCCGATGGAGAGACCCAGTACTTC.

The chain combines TRBV28 with TRBJ2-6; D possibly corresponds to TRBD1 (6 bases). Trimming stripped 10 bases from V and 0 bases from J, with 13 bases between. CDR1 MDHEN and CDR2 SYDVKM come from the germline V gene. This CDR3 contains 15 residues. The CDR3 DNA is TGTGCCACAGGGGATCTCGGCTCTGGGGCCAACGTCCTGACTTTC. This encodes CATGDLGSGANVLTF.

This clonotype occurred a few times. The chain uses TRBV15 and TRBJ2-3; TRBD2 might be the D (6 bases). Trimming took 1 base from V and 6 from J, leaving 11 bases between them. This CDR3 region has 14 residues. The germline CDR1 and CDR2 sequences are LNHNV and YYDKDF (reference sequence). This CDR3 reads CATSRARDSDTQYF. Written as DNA, the CDR3 is TGTGCCACCAGCAGAGCCCGGGACTCTGATACGCAGTATTTT.

This clonotype was detected only a few times. The V and J genes are TRBV12-3 or TRBV12-4 and TRBJ2-1; no clear D. V lost 7 bases and J lost 4, with 14 bases in between. CDR3 length: 14 residues. CDR3 amino acids: CASITRLGYNEQFF. DNA of the CDR3: TGTGCCAGCATTACACGGTTAGGGTACAATGAGCAGTTCTTC.

The genes are TRBV20-1 and TRBJ1-2, with 8 bases matching TRBD1. V lost 4 bases to trimming and J lost 7 bases; unmatched junction nucleotides: 5. Germline values: CDR1 DFQATT, CDR2 SNEGSKA (reference sequence). This CDR3 is 12 amino acids long. The CDR3 DNA reads TGCAGTGCTATGGACAGGGACTTTGGCTACACCTTC. This gives the protein CSAMDRDFGYTF.

The chain combines TRBV10-3 with TRBJ1-1; D might be TRBD1 (5 bases). V was shortened by 3 bases and J by 0 bases, with 8 bases between the two germline ends. Germline CDR1 is ENHRY and CDR2 is SYGVKD. The length of the CDR3 is 14 residues. CDR3 nucleotide sequence: TGTGCCATCAGTGATTACAGGATGAACACTGAAGCTTTCTTT. Its protein product is CAISDYRMNTEAFF.

This clonotype was seen many times. CDR3 sequence (DNA): TGTGCCAGCAGTTTAAGCAGGTTCTCTGGAAACACCATATATTTT. Translated, it gives CASSLSRFSGNTIYF. The rearrangement joins TRBV27 to TRBJ1-3; D not certain. The CDR3 runs to 15 residues. V lost 2 bases and J lost 0, with 8 bases in between. Germline V lookup: CDR1 MNHEY, CDR2 SMNVEV (reference sequence).